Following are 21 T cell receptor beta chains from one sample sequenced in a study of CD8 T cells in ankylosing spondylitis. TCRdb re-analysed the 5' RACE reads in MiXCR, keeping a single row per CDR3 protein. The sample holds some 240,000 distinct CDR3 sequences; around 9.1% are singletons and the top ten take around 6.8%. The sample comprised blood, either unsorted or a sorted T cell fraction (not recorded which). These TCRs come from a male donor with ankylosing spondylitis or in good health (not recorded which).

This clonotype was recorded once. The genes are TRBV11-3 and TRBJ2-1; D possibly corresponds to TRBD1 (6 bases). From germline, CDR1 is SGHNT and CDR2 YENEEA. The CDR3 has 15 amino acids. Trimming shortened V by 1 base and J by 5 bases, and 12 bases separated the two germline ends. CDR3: CASSLVAGAHNEQFF. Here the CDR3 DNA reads TGTGCCAGCAGCTTAGTGGCAGGGGCCCACAATGAGCAGTTCTTC.

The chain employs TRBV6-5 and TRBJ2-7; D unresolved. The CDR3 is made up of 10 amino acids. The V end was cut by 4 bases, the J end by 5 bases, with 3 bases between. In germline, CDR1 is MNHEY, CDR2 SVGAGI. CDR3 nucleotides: TGTGCCAGCAGTTCTAACGAGCAGTACTTC. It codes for CASSSNEQYF.

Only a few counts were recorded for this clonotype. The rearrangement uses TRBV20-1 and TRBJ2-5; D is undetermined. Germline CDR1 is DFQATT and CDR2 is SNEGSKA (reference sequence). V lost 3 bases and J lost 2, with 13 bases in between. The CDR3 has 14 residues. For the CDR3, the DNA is TGCAGTGCTAGGCCACATCCCATTCAAGAGACCCAGTACTTC. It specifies CSARPHPIQETQYF.

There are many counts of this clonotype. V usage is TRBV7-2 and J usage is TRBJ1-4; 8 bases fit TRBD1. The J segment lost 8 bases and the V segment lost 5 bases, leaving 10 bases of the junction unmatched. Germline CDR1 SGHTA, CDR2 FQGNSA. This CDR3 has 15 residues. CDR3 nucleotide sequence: TGTGCCAGCAGCGAATTCAGGGGGCCGGGCGAAAAACTGTTTTTT. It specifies CASSEFRGPGEKLFF.

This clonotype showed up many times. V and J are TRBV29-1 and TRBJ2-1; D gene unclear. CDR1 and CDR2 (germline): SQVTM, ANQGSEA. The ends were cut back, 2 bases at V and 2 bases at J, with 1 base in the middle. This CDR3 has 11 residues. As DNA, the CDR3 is TGCAGCGTTGAACCCTACAATGAGCAGTTCTTC. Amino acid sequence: CSVEPYNEQFF.

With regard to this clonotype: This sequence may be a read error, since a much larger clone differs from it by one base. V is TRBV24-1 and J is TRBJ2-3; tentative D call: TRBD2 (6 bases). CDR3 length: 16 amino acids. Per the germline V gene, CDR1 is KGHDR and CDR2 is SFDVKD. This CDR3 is CATSDPAAGRRDTQCF. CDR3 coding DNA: TGTGCCACCAGTGACCCAGCCGCGGGAAGACGGGATACGCAGTGTTTT.

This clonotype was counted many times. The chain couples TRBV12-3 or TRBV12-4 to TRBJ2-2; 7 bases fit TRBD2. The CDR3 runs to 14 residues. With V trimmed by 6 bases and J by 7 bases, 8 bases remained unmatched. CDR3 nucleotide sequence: TGTGCCAGCAGCATCCGGGGGGAACGCGGGGAGCTGTTTTTT. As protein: CASSIRGERGELFF.

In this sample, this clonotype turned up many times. For the CDR3, the DNA is TGCAGTGCTAGAACTCTGAGGCGGGGGGGCTCCAGCACAGATACGCAGTATTTT. Translation: CSARTLRRGGSSTDTQYF. The chain is built from TRBV20-1 and TRBJ2-3; TRBD2 agrees at 9 bases. The germline V gene has CDR1 DFQATT and CDR2 SNEGSKA (reference sequence). The V segment lost 2 bases and the J segment 0 bases; nucleotides outside the gene matches: 12. This CDR3 has 18 residues.

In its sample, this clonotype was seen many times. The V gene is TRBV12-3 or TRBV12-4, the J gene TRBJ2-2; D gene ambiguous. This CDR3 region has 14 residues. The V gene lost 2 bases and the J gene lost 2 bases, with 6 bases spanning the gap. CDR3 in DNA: TGTGCCAGCAGTTTATCTGACAACACCGGGGAGCTGTTTTTT. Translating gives CASSLSDNTGELFF.

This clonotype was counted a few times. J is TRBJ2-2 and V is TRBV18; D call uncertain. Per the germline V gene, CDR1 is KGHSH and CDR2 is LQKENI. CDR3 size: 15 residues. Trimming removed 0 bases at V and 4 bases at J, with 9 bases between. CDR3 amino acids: CASSPPRLGTGELFF. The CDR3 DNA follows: TGTGCCAGCTCACCACCTAGGCTGGGCACCGGGGAGCTGTTTTTT.

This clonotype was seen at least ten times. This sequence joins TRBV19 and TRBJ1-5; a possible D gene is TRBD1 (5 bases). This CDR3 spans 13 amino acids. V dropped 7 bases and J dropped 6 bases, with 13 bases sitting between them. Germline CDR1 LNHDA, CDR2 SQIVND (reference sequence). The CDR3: CASKGAVAQPQHF. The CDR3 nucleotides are TGTGCCAGTAAAGGGGCGGTGGCTCAGCCCCAGCATTTT.

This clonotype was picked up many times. CDR3 in DNA: TGTGCCAGCTCATCAGGACAGGCGCAGGCCCAGCATTTT. This encodes CASSSGQAQAQHF. The rearrangement uses TRBV18 and TRBJ1-5; 7 bases are shared with TRBD1. The germline V gene has CDR1 KGHSH and CDR2 LQKENI. CDR3 size: 13 residues. The J segment lost 11 bases and the V segment lost 5 bases, leaving 9 bases of the junction unmatched.

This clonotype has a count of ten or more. The CDR3 here is CASWLYTGELFF. DNA of the CDR3: TGTGCCAGCTGGCTTTACACCGGGGAGCTGTTTTTT. The chain employs TRBV12-3 or TRBV12-4 and TRBJ2-2; D is undetermined. This CDR3 has 12 amino acids. V shed 8 bases and J shed 3 bases, with 7 bases lying between them.

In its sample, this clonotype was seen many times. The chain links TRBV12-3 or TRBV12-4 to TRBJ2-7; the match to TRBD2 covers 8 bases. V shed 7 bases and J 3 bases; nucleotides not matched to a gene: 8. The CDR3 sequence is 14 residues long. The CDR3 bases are TGTGCCAGCACCATGACTAGCGTGAACTACGAGCAGTACTTC. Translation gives CASTMTSVNYEQYF.

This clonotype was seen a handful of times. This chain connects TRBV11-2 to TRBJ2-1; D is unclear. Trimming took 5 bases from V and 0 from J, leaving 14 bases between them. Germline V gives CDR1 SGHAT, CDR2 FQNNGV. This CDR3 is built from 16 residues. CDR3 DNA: TGTGCCAGCAGCCATTGGGCGGTGAGCTCCTACAATGAGCAGTTCTTC. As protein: CASSHWAVSSYNEQFF.

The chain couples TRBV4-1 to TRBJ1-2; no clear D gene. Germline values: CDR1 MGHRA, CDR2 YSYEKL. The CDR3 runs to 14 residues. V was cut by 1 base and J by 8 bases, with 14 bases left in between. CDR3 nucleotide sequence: TGCGCCAGCAGCCAAGGAGGAATACTAGAAGGCTACACCTTC. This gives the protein CASSQGGILEGYTF.

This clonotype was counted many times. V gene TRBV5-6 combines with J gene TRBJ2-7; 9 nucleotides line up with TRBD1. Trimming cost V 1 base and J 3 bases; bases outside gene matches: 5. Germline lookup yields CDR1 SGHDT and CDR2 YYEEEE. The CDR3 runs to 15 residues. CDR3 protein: CASSLPLTGGYEQYF. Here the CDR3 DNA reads TGTGCCAGCAGCTTGCCATTGACAGGGGGCTACGAGCAGTACTTC.

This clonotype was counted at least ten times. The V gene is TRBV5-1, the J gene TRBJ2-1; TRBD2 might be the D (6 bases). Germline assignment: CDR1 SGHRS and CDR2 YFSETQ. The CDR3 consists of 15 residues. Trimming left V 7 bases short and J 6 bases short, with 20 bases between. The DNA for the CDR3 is TGCGCCAGCTCTAGTCCGGGAGTGTGGAGCAATGAGCAGTTCTTC. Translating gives CASSSPGVWSNEQFF.

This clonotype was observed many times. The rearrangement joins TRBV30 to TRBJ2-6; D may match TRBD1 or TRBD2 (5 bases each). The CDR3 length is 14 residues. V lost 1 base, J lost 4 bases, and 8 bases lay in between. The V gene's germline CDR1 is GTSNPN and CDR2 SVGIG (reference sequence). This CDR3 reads CAWSDGTGANVLTF. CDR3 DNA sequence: TGTGCCTGGAGTGACGGGACCGGGGCCAACGTCCTGACTTTC.

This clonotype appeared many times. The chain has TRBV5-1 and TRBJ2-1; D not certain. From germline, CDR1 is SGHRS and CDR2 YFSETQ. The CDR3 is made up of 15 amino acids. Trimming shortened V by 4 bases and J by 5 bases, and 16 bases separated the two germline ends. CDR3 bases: TGCGCCAGCAGCCCCGGGCCGAAGGTGGACAATGAGCAGTTCTTC. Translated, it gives CASSPGPKVDNEQFF.

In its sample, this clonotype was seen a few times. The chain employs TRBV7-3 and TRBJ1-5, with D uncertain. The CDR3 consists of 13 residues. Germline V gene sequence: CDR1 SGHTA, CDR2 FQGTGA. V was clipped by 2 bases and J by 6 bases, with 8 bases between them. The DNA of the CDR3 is TGTGCCAGCAGCTTAGTATGGGGTCAGCCCCAGCATTTT. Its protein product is CASSLVWGQPQHF.